Sequencing of this T cell receptor beta chain was carried out in a study of cytotoxic CD8 clonotypes in ibrutinib-treated CLL (dated by TCRdb to about 2021). In terms of the full investigation: The cohort had 11 relapsed/refractory and about 15 treatment-naive patients; roughly 18 were IGHV unmutated. Cryopreserved peripheral blood mononuclear cells were obtained before treatment, at response, and at either sustained remission or disease progression. Longitudinal samples were obtainable from about 30% of the roughly 90 participants in the trial. Samples averaged approximately 260,000 productive templates and 90,000 to 100,000 productive rearrangements. Responses were partial in approximately 24 patients and complete in 2; after median around 72 months follow-up, some 15 stayed in remission and roughly twelve progressed. Response samples were obtained after a median of around 11 months of treatment, with a range of about 6 to 36 months. Overall study results and their limits: Public clonotypes were rare and either contracted or stayed stable during treatment, and the rise in clonality at ibrutinib response reflected the expansion of private clonotypes. Sustained-remission and progressing patients did not have matched sampling times, and lymph node repertoires were not examined. Baseline clonality exceeded that of age-matched healthy donors and correlated strongly with circulating CD8+ T-cell counts. At ibrutinib response clonality went up, during sustained remission it held steady, and at progression it dropped back toward baseline.

The germline V end is reduced by 1 base and the J end by 7 bases; junction bases left unmatched: 8. From cysteine to phenylalanine, the CDR3 is 16 amino acids long. Only CDR3 DNA remains: 48 bases, in frame from the first base. CDR1 and CDR2, looked up from the germline V gene, are SGHRS and YFSETQ. The goal of deep resolution MiSeq sequencing was a depth between 1 in 1 million and 1 in 200,000 T cells, and coverage averaged 10x per clonotype. The immunoSEQ hsTCRB Kit was used to generate TCR beta libraries. In the paper's pipeline: Data were analyzed with ImmunoSEQ Data Assistant and ImmunoSEQ Analyzer, with V, D and J genes assigned per IMGT definitions. Clonality was computed as one minus normalized Shannon entropy of productive rearrangement frequencies, ranging from 0 to 1. Only overrepresented clonotypes making up at least 0.05% of the repertoire of each patient were included in the public clonotype analysis. Repertoires from 10 to 15 age-matched healthy donors in immuneACCESS were used as clonality controls. TCRdb took over this immuneACCESS table, retaining in-frame rearrangements with V and J assigned. Such tables are incomplete; in checked studies, under half of the missing clones stem from an unresolved V gene, and the remainder is unexplained. V and J calls and clone size are copied from that table; D and trimming were computed from the DNA. The table for this sample lists some 29,000 clones; approximately 62% of them were counted only once. The top ten clonotypes cover about 14% of the sample.

For TCR beta library preparation, roughly 2 micrograms of genomic DNA were extracted from the cryopreserved PBMCs. Longitudinal blood samples from CLL patients on ibrutinib monotherapy were analyzed using high-throughput TCR beta sequencing. Patients were enrolled in a phase 2 open-label single-center ibrutinib monotherapy trial. On this clone itself: Its antigen specificity is not known. It has no much larger one-base neighbor in the sample; base qualities were not kept.

The TCR sequence derives from a human donor with chronic lymphocytic leukemia. This sequence uses TRBV5-1 and TRBJ2-1; 10 middle bases align to TRBD2. Sample: PBMCs, taken before ibrutinib treatment. In nucleotide form, the sequence is TGCGCCAGCAGCTTGACCCCCAGCGGGAGGGGTAATGAGCAGTTCTTC. Its coded protein is CASSLTPSGRGNEQFF.